These 19 T cell receptor beta chains came from one sample sequenced in a study of spatial heterogeneity in lung cancer. TCRdb re-analysed the 5' RACE reads in MiXCR, keeping a single row per CDR3 protein. The sample includes tens of thousands of distinct CDR3 sequences, approximately 3.3% of them seen just once. The time point: sample taken at primary tumor resection. No cell sorting; template was whole RNA from tumor, lung tissue or PBMC. Sequencing used PBMCs, obtained at surgery. Source of these receptors: a female donor with early-stage non-small cell lung cancer.

This clonotype was seen many times. V gene TRBV20-1 combines with J gene TRBJ2-5; 9 bases agree with TRBD2. V shed 8 bases and J 5 bases; nucleotides not matched to a gene: 6. The CDR3 length is 12 residues. Germline CDR1 reads DFQATT; CDR2 reads SNEGSKA (reference sequence). Here the CDR3 DNA reads TGCAGTTCCAGACTAGCGGAGGAGACCCAGTACTTC. Translated: CSSRLAEETQYF.

At least ten counts were recorded for this clonotype. This rearrangement joins TRBV6-1 to TRBJ1-3; D not certain. The germline CDR1 and CDR2 sequences are MNHNS and SASEGT. The V end lost 4 bases, the J end lost 2 bases, and 12 bases lay between the germline ends. CDR3 length equals 15 residues. CDR3 region: CASSAKEFTGNTIYF. The CDR3 bases are TGTGCCAGCAGTGCCAAGGAATTTACTGGAAACACCATATATTTT.

This clonotype was seen repeatedly, ten times or more. This sequence joins TRBV27 and TRBJ1-5; tentative D call: TRBD1 (6 bases). The CDR3 contains 16 residues. Trimming pared 2 bases from V and 4 bases from J, leaving 15 bases between. The germline V gene encodes CDR1 MNHEY and CDR2 SMNVEV (reference sequence). For the CDR3, the DNA is TGTGCCAGCAGTTTAGGTGGGGGCCTTGGGAATCAGCCCCAGCATTTT. It specifies CASSLGGGLGNQPQHF.

This clonotype was recorded many times. This chain uses TRBV6-1 with TRBJ1-4; D is perhaps TRBD1 (5 bases). CDR3 size: 15 residues. The V and J ends lost 7 bases and 8 bases respectively, with 20 bases between them. Germline V gene data show CDR1 as MNHNS and CDR2 as SASEGT. The CDR3 sequence: CASMTQVGLREKLFF. CDR3 in DNA: TGTGCCAGCATGACCCAGGTGGGGCTACGGGAAAAACTGTTTTTT.

At least ten counts were recorded for this clonotype. The rearrangement joins TRBV4-1 to TRBJ1-4; weak D call: TRBD1 (6 bases). V gave up 0 bases and J gave up 4 bases, with 12 bases separating them. This CDR3 is built from 16 residues. From germline, CDR1 is MGHRA and CDR2 YSYEKL. CDR3 residues: CASSQDARQVNEKLFF. The DNA of the CDR3 is TGCGCCAGCAGCCAAGATGCACGACAGGTTAATGAAAAACTGTTTTTT.

This clonotype was seen repeatedly, ten times or more. This chain connects TRBV5-1 to TRBJ2-2; tentatively, D is TRBD1 (5 bases). The CDR3 consists of 12 residues. Germline CDR1 and CDR2: SGHRS and YFSETQ. The V and J ends lost 7 bases and 3 bases respectively, with 7 bases between them. This CDR3 is CASQQDTGELFF. Here the CDR3 DNA reads TGCGCCAGCCAACAGGACACCGGGGAGCTGTTTTTT.

Ten or more counts support this clonotype. This rearrangement joins TRBV7-6 to TRBJ1-1; D possibly corresponds to TRBD1 (5 bases). This CDR3 has 13 amino acids. Trimming stripped 3 bases from V and 6 bases from J, with 11 bases between. Germline CDR1 reads SGHVS; CDR2 reads FNYEAQ. CDR3 loop: CASSLMGTAEAFF. The CDR3 DNA reads as TGTGCCAGCAGCTTGATGGGGACTGCTGAAGCTTTCTTT. The whole variable domain, filled in from reference TRBV7-6 and TRBJ1-1, reads GAGVSQSPRYKVTKRGQDVALRCDPISGHVSLYWYRQALGQGPEFLTYFNYEAQQDKSGLPNDRFSAERPEGSISTLTIQRTEQRDSAMYRCASSLMGTAEAFFGQGTRLTVV.

Ten or more counts support this clonotype. J is TRBJ1-1 and V is TRBV4-1, with TRBD1 matching over 8 bases. The CDR3 is made up of 15 amino acids. Germline V CDR1 and CDR2: MGHRA, YSYEKL. V was pared by 4 bases and J by 1 base, with 5 bases of the junction left unmatched. The CDR3 region is CASSLQGGGNTEAFF. The CDR3 DNA reads TGCGCCAGCAGCCTACAGGGGGGCGGGAACACTGAAGCTTTCTTT.

This clonotype showed up many times. The chain joins TRBV27 to TRBJ2-7; maybe TRBD1 (6 bases). V was pared by 2 bases and J by 1 base, with 6 bases between. Germline V CDR1 and CDR2: MNHEY, SMNVEV (reference sequence). The CDR3 has 13 residues. CDR3 in amino acids: CASSLGQSYEQYF. CDR3 in DNA: TGTGCCAGCAGTTTAGGACAGTCCTACGAGCAGTACTTC.

In this sample, this clonotype turned up many times. The chain links TRBV4-1 to TRBJ1-5; D call uncertain. The CDR3 length is 13 residues. Germline V CDR1 and CDR2: MGHRA, YSYEKL. V was trimmed by 5 bases and J by 6 bases, leaving 11 bases between them. The CDR3 sequence is CASSAYIGQPQHF. CDR3 DNA sequence: TGCGCCAGCAGCGCTTATATTGGTCAGCCCCAGCATTTT.

This chain connects TRBV10-1 to TRBJ1-5; D is possibly TRBD1 (6 bases). This CDR3 contains 13 residues. V was shortened by 6 bases and J by 5 bases, with 11 bases between the two germline ends. Germline V gene lookup returns CDR1 WNHNN and CDR2 SYGVQD (reference sequence). This chain's CDR3 is CASSTGIDQPQHF. The CDR3 nucleotides are TGCGCCAGCAGCACAGGGATCGATCAGCCCCAGCATTTT.

This clonotype was recorded many times. The chain has TRBV12-3 or TRBV12-4 and TRBJ1-1; 8 nucleotides agree with TRBD1. The CDR3 is 14 residues long. V lost 1 base to trimming and J lost 7 bases; unmatched junction nucleotides: 5. The CDR3 is CASSLGTGISEAFF. In DNA form, the CDR3 reads TGTGCCAGCAGTTTAGGGACAGGGATTAGTGAAGCTTTCTTT.

This clonotype was counted at least ten times. The gene calls are TRBV20-1 and TRBJ2-1; TRBD2 matches 8 bases. The germline CDR1 and CDR2 sequences are DFQATT and SNEGSKA (reference sequence). The CDR3 runs to 16 residues. V dropped 4 bases and J dropped 1; count of bases not matched to a gene: 9. The CDR3 sequence is CSAISLRGRSYNEQFF. The CDR3 DNA reads as TGCAGTGCTATTTCCCTGCGCGGGAGGTCCTACAATGAGCAGTTCTTC.

This clonotype was found many times. The V call is TRBV20-1, the J call TRBJ2-5, with D unclear. The CDR3 sequence is 11 residues long. Germline loops: CDR1 DFQATT, CDR2 SNEGSKA (reference sequence). V gave up 6 bases and J gave up 5 bases, with 10 bases separating them. The CDR3 DNA sequence: TGCAGTGCGATGAATGGGGAGACCCAGTACTTC. Protein sequence: CSAMNGETQYF.

This clonotype was detected many times. The rearrangement joins TRBV14 to TRBJ2-7, with D tentatively TRBD2 (5 bases). The germline V gene has CDR1 SGHDN and CDR2 FVKESK. Trimming took 0 bases from V and 8 from J, leaving 20 bases between them. There are 16 residues in the CDR3. CDR3 sequence (DNA): TGTGCCAGCAGCCAAGATAGGCCGCGGGCCGGCCATAAGCAGTACTTC. This translates into CASSQDRPRAGHKQYF.

This clonotype occurred many times. The chain joins TRBV6-2 or TRBV6-3 to TRBJ2-3; D possibly corresponds to TRBD2 (5 bases). The V and J ends lost 5 bases and 2 bases respectively, with 14 bases between them. The germline gives CDR1 MNHEY, CDR2 SVGEGT. This CDR3 spans 15 amino acids. DNA of the CDR3: TGTGCCAGCAGTCGAGGACTCAGGCTCACAGATACGCAGTATTTT. Its protein is CASSRGLRLTDTQYF.

This clonotype was seen at least ten times. The chain joins TRBV4-1 to TRBJ2-2, with 7 bases fitting TRBD2. The trim removed 1 base at V and 4 bases at J, leaving 9 bases unmatched. This CDR3 contains 17 residues. Germline-derived CDR1 and CDR2 are MGHRA and YSYEKL. The CDR3 DNA reads as TGCGCCAGCAGCCAAGGAGCGGCGGGAGTGGTCACCGGGGAGCTGTTTTTT. It codes for CASSQGAAGVVTGELFF.

About this clonotype: Being one base from a much bigger clone, this may be a read error. This chain connects TRBV7-9 to TRBJ2-3, with 13 bases aligning to TRBD2. Germline trimming cut 5 bases from V and 5 bases from J; bases unmatched to any gene: 7. Per the germline V gene, CDR1 is SEHNR and CDR2 is FQNEAQ (reference sequence). This CDR3 has 16 amino acids. The CDR3 here is CASSKGLAGRIDTQYF. CDR3 DNA: TGTGCCAGCAGCAAGGGACTAGCGGGAAGGATAGATACGCAGTATTTT.

This clonotype was picked up many times. The V call is TRBV14, the J call TRBJ2-7, with 8 bases identical to TRBD1. Trimming at V came to 5 bases and at J to 6 bases, leaving 9 bases not matched to a gene. Germline V gene data show CDR1 as SGHDN and CDR2 as FVKESK. The CDR3 consists of 14 residues. DNA of the CDR3: TGTGCCAGCAGCTTTATGGACAGGGAGTTCGAGCAGTACTTC. This translates into CASSFMDREFEQYF.